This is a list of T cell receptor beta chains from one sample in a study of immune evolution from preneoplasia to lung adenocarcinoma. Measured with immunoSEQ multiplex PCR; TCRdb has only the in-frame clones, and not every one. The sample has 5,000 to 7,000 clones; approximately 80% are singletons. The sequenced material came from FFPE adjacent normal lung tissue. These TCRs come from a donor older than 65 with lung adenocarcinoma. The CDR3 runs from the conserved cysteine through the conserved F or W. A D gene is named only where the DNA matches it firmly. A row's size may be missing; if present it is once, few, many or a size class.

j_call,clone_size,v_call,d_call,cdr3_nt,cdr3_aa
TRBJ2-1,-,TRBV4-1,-,TGCGCCAGCAGCCTCTCGGCGTCCAACAATGAGCAGTTCTTC,CASSLSASNNEQFF
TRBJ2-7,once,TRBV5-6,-,TGTGCCAGCAACCCGACAGGAGGACAGCCCTACGAGCAGTACTTC,CASNPTGGQPYEQYF
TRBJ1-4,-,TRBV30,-,TGTGCCTGGACAAGGGGATTTGCAACTAATGAAAAACTGTTTTTT,CAWTRGFATNEKLFF
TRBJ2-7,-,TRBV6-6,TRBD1,TGTGCCAGCAGTGATACGGGACAGCAATACGAGCAGTACTTC,CASSDTGQQYEQYF
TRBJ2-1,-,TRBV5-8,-,TGTGCCAGCAGCCCGGGACTGGCCTCCTACAATGAGCAGTTCTTC,CASSPGLASYNEQFF
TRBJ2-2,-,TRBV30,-,TGTGCCTGGAGGGACACCGGGGAGCTGTTTTTT,CAWRDTGELFF
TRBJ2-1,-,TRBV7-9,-,TGTGCCAGCAGCCGCCCGGACAGGCCTTGGGAGGATGAGCAGTTCTTC,CASSRPDRPWEDEQFF
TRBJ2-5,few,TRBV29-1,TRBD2,TGCAGCGTCCAGGTAGCGGGAGGGTTGGAGACCCAGTACTTC,CSVQVAGGLETQYF
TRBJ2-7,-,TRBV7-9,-,TGTGCCAGCAGCTTAGACCCTACGGGGGAGCAGTACTTC,CASSLDPTGEQYF
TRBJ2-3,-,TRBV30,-,TGTGCCTGGAGCGCAGGTGGCGGAGGTACAGATACGCAGTATTTT,CAWSAGGGGTDTQYF
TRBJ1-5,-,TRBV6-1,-,TGTGCCAGCAGTAGACTAGCCGGGGATGGTCAGCCCCAGCATTTT,CASSRLAGDGQPQHF
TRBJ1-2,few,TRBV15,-,TGTGCCACCAGCAGAGACCGAGATGTCCTCTATGGCTACACCTTC,CATSRDRDVLYGYTF
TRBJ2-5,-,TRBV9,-,TGTGCCAGCAGCGTAGCTGACGGAAGGGGAGAGACCCAGTACTTC,CASSVADGRGETQYF
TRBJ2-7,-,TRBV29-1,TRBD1,TGCAGCGCCGGGACAGGGTTCGAGCAGTACTTC,CSAGTGFEQYF
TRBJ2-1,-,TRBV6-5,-,TGTGCCAGCAGTCCGCGGTCAAACCGCTACAATGAGCAGTTCTTC,CASSPRSNRYNEQFF
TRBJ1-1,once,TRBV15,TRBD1,TGTGCCACCAGTACCAGGACCGGGACAGGGGCTTTCTTT,CATSTRTGTGAFF
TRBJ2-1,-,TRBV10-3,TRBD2,TGTGCCATCATGGGTAGCGGGGACTCCTACAATGAGCAGTTCTTC,CAIMGSGDSYNEQFF
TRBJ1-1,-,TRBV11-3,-,TGTGCCAGCAGCTTAGAGGGGGACACTGAAGCTTTCTTT,CASSLEGDTEAFF
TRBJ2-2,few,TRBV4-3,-,TGCGCCAGCAGCCAAGACCTGGCAAACGCGAACACCGGGGAGCTGTTTTTT,CASSQDLANANTGELFF
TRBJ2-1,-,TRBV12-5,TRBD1,TGTGCTAGTGGTCATCGGACAGGTCCCTATGAGCAGTTCTTC,CASGHRTGPYEQFF
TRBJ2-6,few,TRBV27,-,TGTGCCAGCAGGTTGATGTCTGGGGCCAACGTCCTGACTTTC,CASRLMSGANVLTF
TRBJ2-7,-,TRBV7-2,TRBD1,TGTGCCAGCAGCCACGGGACAGGCGTCCCCATCGAGCAGTACTTC,CASSHGTGVPIEQYF
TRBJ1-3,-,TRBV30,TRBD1,TGTGCCTGGAGTAGGGGACAGAGCTCTGGAAACACCATATATTTT,CAWSRGQSSGNTIYF
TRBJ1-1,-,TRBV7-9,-,TGTGCCAGCAGCTACGGCCAGACGGGGGGCGCCTTCACTGAAGCTTTCTTT,CASSYGQTGGAFTEAFF
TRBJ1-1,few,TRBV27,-,TGTGCCAGCAGTTTTGGGAGAGGGACTGAAGCTTTCTTT,CASSFGRGTEAFF
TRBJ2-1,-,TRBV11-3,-,TGTGCCAGCAGCTTAGAGACGGCCGGCTATGAGCAGTTCTTC,CASSLETAGYEQFF